One and the same sample provided the 23 T cell receptor beta chains below, sequenced in a study of OX40 agonist ivuxolimab in advanced cancers. Method: immunoSEQ multiplex PCR; TCRdb's copy keeps in-frame clones and lacks some. The sample has around 53,000 clones; over 85% are singletons. The sample was CD4+ or CD8+ T cells sorted from blood, taken in a trial of the OX40 agonist ivuxolimab. The receptors stem from an adult with an advanced solid tumor such as melanoma, head and neck, liver or kidney cancer.

This chain uses TRBV27 with TRBJ2-5; D not certain. Germline CDR1 MNHEY, CDR2 SMNVEV (reference sequence). The V gene lost 0 bases and the J gene lost 1 base, with 6 bases spanning the gap. The CDR3 is 14 residues long. CDR3 nucleotide sequence: TGTGCCAGCAGTTTATCCTACAGCCAAGAGACCCAGTACTTC. This codes for CASSLSYSQETQYF.

The chain is built from TRBV28 and TRBJ2-1; possible D gene TRBD1, 6 bases. Trimming removed 4 bases at V and 2 bases at J, with 12 bases between. From germline, CDR1 is MDHEN and CDR2 SYDVKM. The CDR3 spans 15 residues. The CDR3, as DNA: TGTGCCAGCAGTTCCATAACAGGGACCTACAATGAGCAGTTCTTC. Translating it yields CASSSITGTYNEQFF.

DNA for the CDR3: TGTGCCAGCAGCTTAGCGTTTACGGGAGTGAGGCGGAATGAGCAGTTCTTC. Translated, it gives CASSLAFTGVRRNEQFF. The chain employs TRBV7-9 and TRBJ2-1; tentative D call: TRBD2 (6 bases). V lost 0 bases and J 7 bases, leaving 19 bases between the germline ends. The CDR3 consists of 17 residues. Germline values: CDR1 SEHNR, CDR2 FQNEAQ (reference sequence).

The chain combines TRBV28 with TRBJ2-1; 11 bases are shared with TRBD2. The V segment lost 5 bases and the J segment 4 bases; nucleotides outside the gene matches: 4. CDR3 length: 15 amino acids. CDR1 MDHEN and CDR2 SYDVKM come from the germline V gene. The CDR3 spells CASSKTSGGYNEQFF. The CDR3 nucleotides read TGTGCCAGCAGTAAAACTAGCGGGGGATACAATGAGCAGTTCTTC. The full variable domain, with the rest looked up from reference TRBV28 and TRBJ2-1, is DVKVTQSSRYLVKRTGEKVFLECVQDMDHENMFWYRQDPGLGLRLIYFSYDVKMKEKGDIPEGYSVSREKKERFSLILESASTNQTSMYLCASSKTSGGYNEQFFGPGTRLTVL.

This clone was found once. The chain carries TRBV9 and TRBJ2-7, with 7 nucleotides matching TRBD1. Looked up from germline, CDR1 is SGDLS and CDR2 is YYNGEE. The CDR3 runs to 16 residues. Trimming cost V 0 bases and J 1 base; bases outside gene matches: 7. CDR3 loop: CASSVGDSQASYEQYF. The CDR3 DNA sequence: TGTGCCAGCAGCGTAGGGGACAGTCAGGCGTCCTACGAGCAGTACTTC.

V usage is TRBV5-6 and J usage is TRBJ2-1, with 13 bases aligning to TRBD2. This CDR3 region has 14 residues. The V gene end was trimmed by 5 bases and the J gene end by 5 bases; junction bases not matched to a gene: 1. Germline lookup yields CDR1 SGHDT and CDR2 YYEEEE. The CDR3 reads CASSGLAGDNEQFF. CDR3 in DNA: TGTGCCAGCAGTGGACTAGCGGGAGACAATGAGCAGTTCTTC.

This chain links TRBV19 with TRBJ2-7; 7 nucleotides match TRBD1. Germline V gene sequence: CDR1 LNHDA, CDR2 SQIVND (reference sequence). J lost 2 bases, V lost 10 bases, and 2 bases had no gene match. This CDR3 is 11 amino acids long. This CDR3 is CATGTAYEQYF. The CDR3 region has the DNA TGTGCCACCGGGACAGCCTACGAGCAGTACTTC.

This sequence joins TRBV4-1 and TRBJ2-7, with D maybe TRBD1 (6 bases). There are 15 residues in the CDR3. With 0 bases removed from V and 1 base from J, the gap between germline ends came to 10 bases. From germline, CDR1 is MGHRA and CDR2 YSYEKL. The CDR3 region has the DNA TGCGCCAGCAGCCAAGAACCAGGGGTTTCCTACGAGCAGTACTTC. This gives the protein CASSQEPGVSYEQYF.

This chain joins TRBV27 and TRBJ2-7; a weak D match, TRBD2 (5 bases). The germline V and J ends were trimmed by 5 bases and 1 base, with 9 bases remaining between them. This CDR3 region has 13 residues. Germline V gene lookup returns CDR1 MNHEY and CDR2 SMNVEV (reference sequence). In DNA, the CDR3 is TGTGCCAGCAGTCTAGGACTTTCCTACGAGCAGTACTTC. It encodes CASSLGLSYEQYF.

The genes are TRBV7-2 and TRBJ2-7; D is undetermined. V lost 2 bases, J lost 7 bases, and 15 bases lay in between. CDR1 is SGHTA and CDR2 is FQGNSA in the germline V gene. The CDR3 has 14 residues. The CDR3 here is CASSLKVLVGEQYF. CDR3 bases: TGTGCCAGCAGCTTAAAAGTTCTCGTCGGGGAGCAGTACTTC.

V and J are TRBV14 and TRBJ1-4; D perhaps matches TRBD1 (5 bases). The germline V gene has CDR1 SGHDN and CDR2 FVKESK. The CDR3 covers 20 residues. The V end was cut by 0 bases, the J end by 0 bases, with 20 bases between. CDR3 DNA sequence: TGTGCCAGCAGCCAAGATTCGGTAGGAGGGGCCCGTGCAACTAATGAAAAACTGTTTTTT. Protein sequence: CASSQDSVGGARATNEKLFF.

This clone showed up just once. The chain recombines TRBV6-5 with TRBJ1-2; 7 bases line up with TRBD1. V lost 0 bases and J lost 6; bases outside the gene matches: 10. This CDR3 is built from 16 residues. CDR1 and CDR2 from the germline V gene are MNHEY and SVGAGI. The DNA of the CDR3 is TGTGCCAGCAGTTACTCGAAGGGGGCCTCACCTCATGGCTACACCTTC. Protein product: CASSYSKGASPHGYTF.

The chain recombines TRBV25-1 with TRBJ2-1; D is ambiguous. The germline V gene has CDR1 MGHDK and CDR2 SYGVNS. V dropped 6 bases and J dropped 10 bases, with 7 bases sitting between them. The CDR3 is made up of 10 amino acids. DNA for the CDR3: TGTGCCAGCAGAGGTGGGGAGCAGTTCTTC. It yields the protein CASRGGEQFF.

This chain joins TRBV9 and TRBJ2-5, with 10 bases aligning to TRBD2. CDR1 and CDR2 from the germline V gene are SGDLS and YYNGEE. This CDR3 comprises 15 residues. With 0 bases clipped from V and 5 bases from J, the junction kept 4 bases outside the gene matches. CDR3 nucleotides: TGTGCCAGCAGCGTAGGGAGCGGGAGGGCTGAGACCCAGTACTTC. Translation: CASSVGSGRAETQYF.

This clone came up once. This chain links TRBV9 with TRBJ2-3, with D tentatively TRBD1 or TRBD2 (6 bases each). The CDR3 contains 15 residues. Germline V gene sequence: CDR1 SGDLS, CDR2 YYNGEE. V lost 4 bases, J lost 2 bases, and 14 bases lay in between. CDR3 nucleotide sequence: TGTGCCAGCAGCCTTGGAGGGGGGTCCACAGATACGCAGTATTTT. It yields the protein CASSLGGGSTDTQYF.

The CDR3 DNA is TGTGCCATCATGGACAGTCCTAATGGCTACACCTTC. Encoded protein: CAIMDSPNGYTF. This sequence joins TRBV10-3 and TRBJ1-2, with D possibly matching TRBD1 (6 bases). The CDR3 totals 12 residues. V was shortened by 7 bases and J by 6 bases, with 12 bases between the two germline ends. CDR1 is ENHRY, CDR2 SYGVKD, per germline.

This clone is medium-sized in the sample. The J gene is TRBJ2-2, the V gene TRBV4-3, with TRBD2 identical over 7 bases. CDR3 size: 15 residues. The V and J ends lost 4 bases and 2 bases, in that order; junction bases with no gene match: 4. The germline CDR1 and CDR2 sequences are LGHNA and YSLEER. In nucleotides, the CDR3 is TGCGCCAGCAGCCTCGGGACTACAAACACCGGGGAGCTGTTTTTT. As protein: CASSLGTTNTGELFF.

The CDR3 is CASSLEWNEQFF. The CDR3 region has the DNA TGTGCCAGCAGCTTAGAGTGGAATGAGCAGTTCTTC. V gene TRBV7-9 combines with J gene TRBJ2-1; D is undetermined. V gave up 1 base and J gave up 7 bases, with 5 bases separating them. CDR3 size: 12 residues. From germline, CDR1 is SEHNR and CDR2 FQNEAQ (reference sequence).

The genes are TRBV11-3 and TRBJ2-3, with D hard to call. Deletions cut 0 bases from V and 0 bases from J, with 7 bases between. Germline CDR1 is SGHNT and CDR2 is YENEEA. CDR3 size: 15 residues. CDR3 region: CASSLESASTDTQYF. CDR3 coding DNA: TGTGCCAGCAGCTTAGAATCGGCTAGCACAGATACGCAGTATTTT.

This clone was recorded only once. The chain joins TRBV28 to TRBJ2-7, with D perhaps matching TRBD2 (6 bases). Germline assignment: CDR1 MDHEN and CDR2 SYDVKM. The CDR3 sequence is 13 residues long. V lost 3 bases and J lost 3, with 9 bases in between. The CDR3 loop reads CASSFRLDYEQYF. Here the CDR3 DNA reads TGTGCCAGCAGTTTCAGACTAGACTACGAGCAGTACTTC.

A single count supports this clone. The chain couples TRBV27 to TRBJ2-7; 13 bases fit TRBD2. The CDR3 totals 15 residues. Trimming took 2 bases from V and 6 from J; bases not matched to a gene: 4. CDR1 is MNHEY, CDR2 SMNVEV, per germline (reference sequence). CDR3 loop: CASSLGTSGTIEQYF. In DNA form, the CDR3 reads TGTGCCAGCAGTTTAGGGACTAGCGGGACGATCGAGCAGTACTTC.

The genes are TRBV5-1 and TRBJ2-2; TRBD1 aligns across 10 bases. Per germline, CDR1 SGHRS and CDR2 YFSETQ. The CDR3 is 16 residues long. Germline trimming cut 2 bases from V and 4 bases from J; bases unmatched to any gene: 5. The CDR3: CASSLGTGAVTGELFF. CDR3 coding DNA: TGCGCCAGCAGCTTAGGGACAGGGGCCGTCACCGGGGAGCTGTTTTTT.

The chain joins TRBV19 to TRBJ2-3, with D unresolved. Per the germline V gene, CDR1 is LNHDA and CDR2 is SQIVND (reference sequence). V was shortened by 3 bases and J by 4 bases, with 17 bases between the two germline ends. CDR3 size: 16 residues. For the CDR3, the DNA is TGTGCCAGTAGTATGGACGGGTTGACCCCCCCAGATACGCAGTATTTT. Translating it yields CASSMDGLTPPDTQYF.